This T cell receptor beta chain appears in the sequencing data of a study of blood T cells in healthy people across ages. For the second PCR, which ran for roughly 7 to 11 cycles, a sample-barcoded 5' primer and a J-beta primer mix were used. TCRdb ran MiXCR on the 5' RACE reads and lists one entry per CDR3 protein. This sample has 550,000 to 700,000 distinct CDR3 sequences, with approximately 27% found just once. About this clonotype itself: Its target is unknown.

The CDR3 has 14 amino acids. V was clipped by 4 bases and J by 1 base, with 10 bases between them. CDR1 and CDR2 from the germline V gene are SGHAT and FQNNGV. General observations from the study: Relative to aged donors, long-lived donors carried more naive CD4+ cells and displayed higher diversity.

The sample consisted of blood. The genes are TRBV11-2 and TRBJ2-5; no firm D call. This receptor was obtained from a woman aged 70-85 years in good health. CDR3 sequence (DNA): TGTGCCAGCAGCTCAAGTGACCTCCAAGAGACCCAGTACTTC. This translates into CASSSSDLQETQYF.